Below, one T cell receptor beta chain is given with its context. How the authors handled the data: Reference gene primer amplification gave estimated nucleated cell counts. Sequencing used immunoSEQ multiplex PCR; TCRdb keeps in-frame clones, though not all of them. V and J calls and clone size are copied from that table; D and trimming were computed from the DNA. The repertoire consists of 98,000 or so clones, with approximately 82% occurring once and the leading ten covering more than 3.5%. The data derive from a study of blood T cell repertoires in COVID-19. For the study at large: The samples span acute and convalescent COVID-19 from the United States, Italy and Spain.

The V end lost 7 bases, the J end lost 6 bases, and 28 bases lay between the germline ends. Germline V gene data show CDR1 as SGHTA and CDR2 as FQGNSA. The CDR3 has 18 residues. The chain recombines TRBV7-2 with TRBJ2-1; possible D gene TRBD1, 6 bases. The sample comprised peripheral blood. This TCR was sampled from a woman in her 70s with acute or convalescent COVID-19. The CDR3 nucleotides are TGTGCCAGCACCCCCTCCCTTTTTGGGGGCCGACGGGCCAATGAGCAGTTCTTC. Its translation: CASTPSLFGGRRANEQFF.